What follows is one TCR beta chain and its context. The germline CDR1 and CDR2 sequences are SGHAT and FQNNGV. CDR3 length: 16 residues. V lost 1 base, J lost 6 bases, and 7 bases stayed unmatched. The sample comes from a study of blood T cell repertoires in COVID-19. Whole-study context: COVID-19 samples, acute and convalescent, were from the United States, Italy and Spain. The analysed material was cDNA or gDNA that came from T cells, B-cell-depleted T cells, or PBMCs.

Method: immunoSEQ multiplex PCR; TCRdb's copy keeps in-frame clones and lacks some. Altogether roughly 62,000 clones are present, roughly four fifths being singletons, with the ten largest covering 15% to 20%. Sequencing was done on a sample of peripheral blood. V gene TRBV11-2 combines with J gene TRBJ1-4; 8 positions agree with TRBD1. This receptor was identified in a man aged 60 to 75 with acute or convalescent COVID-19. The chain's CDR3 is CASSLGPTGAYEKLFF. CDR3 bases: TGTGCCAGCAGCTTAGGACCGACAGGGGCATATGAAAAACTGTTTTTT.